These 13 T cell receptor beta chains came from one sample sequenced in a study of early T cells in non-severe SARS-CoV-2 infection (dated by TCRdb to the early 2020s). Receptor libraries were prepared by 5' RACE. This sample was sequenced with a NextSeq 500. TCRdb's own reprocessing of the public reads used fastp at Q25 and MiXCR and kept productive beta chains. Here each entry gathers all rows of one CDR3 protein and keeps the most common genes and DNA. The sample includes more than 45,000 distinct CDR3 sequences, with around 12% observed a single time. The top ten clones comprise about 4% of the sample. The sequenced material came from whole blood. These receptors were obtained from an adult who was a healthcare worker with PCR-confirmed SARS-CoV-2 infection or an uninfected control (not recorded which).

This clonotype was observed many times. The rearrangement joins TRBV5-1 to TRBJ2-4, with D maybe TRBD1 (5 bases). Germline lookup yields CDR1 SGHRS and CDR2 YFSETQ. V dropped 0 bases and J dropped 4 bases, with 5 bases sitting between them. The CDR3 is 13 residues long. CDR3 residues: CASSLGQKNIQYF. The CDR3 bases are TGCGCCAGCAGCTTGGGACAGAAAAACATTCAGTACTTC.

The chain recombines TRBV7-9 with TRBJ2-1; TRBD2 matches 7 bases. The germline V gene encodes CDR1 SEHNR and CDR2 FQNEAQ (reference sequence). Trimming removed 3 bases from V and 5 bases from J; junction bases left unmatched: 4. The CDR3 extends over 14 amino acids. In DNA form, the CDR3 reads TGTGCCAGCAGCTTGGTACTAGCGAACAATGAGCAGTTCTTC. Residues: CASSLVLANNEQFF.

The V call is TRBV11-2, the J call TRBJ2-7; D gene uncertain. Per germline, CDR1 SGHAT and CDR2 FQNNGV. The V gene lost 5 bases and the J gene lost 5 bases, with 7 bases spanning the gap. CDR3 length: 11 amino acids. DNA for the CDR3: TGTGCCAGCAGCCCCCTCCACGAGCAGTACTTC. Its protein is CASSPLHEQYF.

This clonotype occurred many times. CDR3 in DNA: TGTGCCAGCAGCTTGGAGCTTAGCAATCAGCCCCAGCATTTT. As protein: CASSLELSNQPQHF. The chain is built from TRBV5-8 and TRBJ1-5; D is undetermined. V was clipped by 0 bases and J by 0 bases, with 4 bases between them. The CDR3 contains 14 residues. Germline CDR1 is SGHTS and CDR2 is YDEGEE.

This chain joins TRBV10-3 and TRBJ2-2, with 11 positions matching TRBD1. The germline V gene encodes CDR1 ENHRY and CDR2 SYGVKD. This CDR3 region has 16 residues. Germline trimming cut 6 bases from V and 6 bases from J; bases unmatched to any gene: 9. CDR3: CAISGQGAVTSGELFF. DNA for the CDR3: TGTGCCATCAGCGGACAGGGGGCCGTGACGTCCGGGGAGCTGTTTTTT.

V gene TRBV28 combines with J gene TRBJ1-2, with a weak D call TRBD1 (6 bases). The CDR3 consists of 14 residues. CDR1 is MDHEN and CDR2 is SYDVKM in the germline V gene. Trimming removed 4 bases at V and 6 bases at J, with 15 bases between. The CDR3 region is CASSWAGQLHGYTF. The CDR3 nucleotides are TGTGCCAGCAGTTGGGCTGGACAGTTACATGGCTACACCTTC.

This clonotype was observed at least ten times. The chain combines TRBV5-8 with TRBJ1-1, with no clear D. V was pared by 2 bases and J by 12 bases, with 14 bases between. CDR1 and CDR2 from the germline V gene are SGHTS and YDEGEE. CDR3 size: 12 residues. The CDR3 reads CASSLGPSPPFF. CDR3 sequence (DNA): TGTGCCAGCAGCTTAGGACCTTCTCCTCCTTTCTTT.

The chain carries TRBV3-1 and TRBJ2-7; the D is unclear. The CDR3 has 13 residues. The germline CDR1 and CDR2 sequences are LGHDT and YNNKEL (reference sequence). V was clipped by 4 bases and J by 0 bases, with 7 bases between them. The CDR3 sequence: CASSRTRSYEQYF. CDR3 bases: TGTGCCAGCAGCCGGACCCGCTCCTACGAGCAGTACTTC.

The CDR3 DNA follows: TGTGCCATGACGACTAGCGGGAGGGCAAATGAGCAGTTCTTC. It yields the protein CAMTTSGRANEQFF. This rearrangement joins TRBV28 to TRBJ2-1; 14 bases agree with TRBD2. This CDR3 region has 14 residues. Germline V gene data show CDR1 as MDHEN and CDR2 as SYDVKM. The trim removed 10 bases at V and 7 bases at J, leaving 6 bases unmatched.

This clonotype was found many times. This chain uses TRBV5-1 with TRBJ2-2; D uncertain. Germline V lookup: CDR1 SGHRS, CDR2 YFSETQ. This CDR3 comprises 11 residues. V was trimmed by 2 bases and J by 7 bases, leaving 3 bases between them. The CDR3 is CASSFGGELFF. In nucleotides, the CDR3 is TGCGCCAGCAGCTTCGGCGGGGAGCTGTTTTTT.

The V gene is TRBV20-1, the J gene TRBJ1-6, with D perhaps matching TRBD1 (5 bases). The germline gives CDR1 DFQATT, CDR2 SNEGSKA (reference sequence). This CDR3 spans 14 amino acids. The germline V and J ends were trimmed by 2 bases and 10 bases, with 15 bases remaining between them. CDR3: CSARIFRGRSPLHF. CDR3 in DNA: TGCAGTGCTAGAATTTTTCGGGGGAGATCACCCCTCCACTTT.

This clonotype was detected many times. The V gene is TRBV7-2, the J gene TRBJ2-7; D may correspond to TRBD1 or TRBD2 (5 bases each). Germline-derived CDR1 and CDR2 are SGHTA and FQGNSA. The CDR3 has 14 amino acids. The germline V and J ends were trimmed by 6 bases and 2 bases, with 14 bases remaining between them. The CDR3 region is CASRVGTVPYEQYF. CDR3 nucleotide sequence: TGTGCCAGCAGAGTCGGGACGGTACCCTACGAGCAGTACTTC.

This clonotype was found many times. V is TRBV18 and J is TRBJ2-2; TRBD1 matches 8 bases. The CDR3 is made up of 15 amino acids. The trim removed 6 bases at V and 4 bases at J, leaving 7 bases unmatched. Per the germline V gene, CDR1 is KGHSH and CDR2 is LQKENI. The CDR3 loop reads CASSGQGARTGELFF. The CDR3 nucleotides are TGTGCCAGCTCTGGGCAGGGGGCCCGCACCGGGGAGCTGTTTTTT.